This TCR beta chain was identified during a study of cytomegalovirus exposure and HLA in healthy donors. As concerns this clone: Its antigen is undetermined.

Overall study findings and caveats: Later on, an analysis tied 15,000 to 20,000 TCR beta sequences to HLA alleles at 0.05 false discovery rate.

Germline CDR1 and CDR2: SEHNR and FQNEAQ (reference sequence). CDR3 length equals 16 residues. J was trimmed by 0 bases and V by 5 bases; bases with no gene match: 7. The PCR was carried out with 60 Vbeta primers and 13 Jbeta primers. Some clones are missing from TCRdb's copy, which holds only in-frame ones; the method was immunoSEQ multiplex PCR. The sample has tens of thousands of clones, around 70% seen once; the top ten hold around 10%. The TCR originated in a woman between 45 and 60 years old in good health and CMV-seronegative. The chain is built from TRBV7-9 and TRBJ2-1; 7 positions agree with TRBD1. The source material was PBMCs. CDR3 DNA: TGTGCCAGCAGCGGGGAAGGGGGCGCCTCCTACAATGAGCAGTTCTTC. Translating gives CASSGEGGASYNEQFF.